This TCR beta chain was captured in a study of beta chain features in type 1 diabetes. The study's findings and limits: There was a possibility that cDNA sequencing over-represented cells with high TCR expression.

Per germline, CDR1 KGHSH and CDR2 LQKENI. CDR3 length: 16 amino acids. The V and J ends lost 3 bases and 3 bases, in that order; junction bases with no gene match: 4. The single heparinised draw taken from each donor contained roughly 100 mL of blood on average. CD4+ cells of the naive, central memory, regulatory and stem cell-like memory types were sorted via CD45RO/CCR7/CD25/CD127/CD95/CD27. The whole isolated RNA underwent reverse transcription, so sequencing captured expressed TCRB transcripts. Clones were read by immunoSEQ multiplex PCR, and TCRdb kept only the in-frame ones, dropping some. The table has around 190,000 clones, about 13% seen once. Worth noting for this clone: Its antigen is not identified.

This rearrangement joins TRBV18 to TRBJ2-2; 10 bases fit TRBD1. The sample taken for sequencing was central memory CD4+ T cells from blood. The clonotype comes from a young woman in good health. CDR3 region: CASSPGQGGHTGELFF. The CDR3 nucleotides read TGTGCCAGCTCACCCGGACAGGGGGGTCACACCGGGGAGCTGTTTTTT.